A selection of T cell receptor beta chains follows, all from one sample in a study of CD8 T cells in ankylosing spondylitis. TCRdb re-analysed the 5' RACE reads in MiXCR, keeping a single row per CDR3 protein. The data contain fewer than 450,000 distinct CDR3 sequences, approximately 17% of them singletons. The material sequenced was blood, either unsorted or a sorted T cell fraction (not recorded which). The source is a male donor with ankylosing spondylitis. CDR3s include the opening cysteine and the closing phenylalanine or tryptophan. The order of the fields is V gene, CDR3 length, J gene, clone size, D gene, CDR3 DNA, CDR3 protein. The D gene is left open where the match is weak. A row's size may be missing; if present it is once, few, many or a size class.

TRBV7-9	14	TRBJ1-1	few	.	TGTGCCAGCAGCTTGGAGGGGGGAGAAACTGAAGCTTTCTTT	CASSLEGGETEAFF
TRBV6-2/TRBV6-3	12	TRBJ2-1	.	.	TGTGCCAGCAGTACCCTTCAGGGTCGAGAGTTCTTC	CASSTLQGREFF
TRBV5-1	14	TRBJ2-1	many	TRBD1	TGCGCCAGCAGCTGGGGACAGGGGTTTTATGAGCAGTTCTTC	CASSWGQGFYEQFF
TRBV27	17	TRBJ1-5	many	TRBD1	TGTGCCAGCAGTCAACTTAAAGTGACAGGGGCCAATCAGCCCCAGCATTTT	CASSQLKVTGANQPQHF
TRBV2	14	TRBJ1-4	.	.	TGTGCCAGCAGTGAAGAACAGTATAATGAAAAACTGTTTTTT	CASSEEQYNEKLFF
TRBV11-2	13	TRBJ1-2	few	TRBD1	TGTGCCAGCAGCTTACAGGGGGGTCGCGGCTACACCTTC	CASSLQGGRGYTF
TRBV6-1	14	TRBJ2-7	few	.	TGTGCCAGCAGTGCCTACAGGGATAGCCAGTTTCGGGGGTTC	CASSAYRDSQFRGF
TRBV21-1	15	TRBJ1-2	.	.	TGTGCCAGCAGCAAAGGTCACAGGGGGCGTGAGGGCTACACCTTC	CASSKGHRGREGYTF
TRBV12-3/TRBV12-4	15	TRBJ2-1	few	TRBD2	TGTGCCAGCAGTTGGTTAGCGGGAGAGTACAATGAGCAGTTCTTC	CASSWLAGEYNEQFF
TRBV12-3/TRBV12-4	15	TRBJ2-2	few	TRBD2	TGTGCCAGCAGCCGCGGACTAGGAGGCACCGGGGAGCTGTTTTTT	CASSRGLGGTGELFF
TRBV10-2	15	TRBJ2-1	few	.	TGCGCCAGCAGAGGACTGGTAAAGCCTTACAATGAGCAGTTCTTC	CASRGLVKPYNEQFF
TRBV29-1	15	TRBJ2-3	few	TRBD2	TGCAGCGTGAATGGACTAGCGGGAGTGGTAGATACGCAGTATTTT	CSVNGLAGVVDTQYF
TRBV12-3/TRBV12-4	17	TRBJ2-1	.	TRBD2	TGTGCCAGCAGTTTCTCCACCCCGGGGGGGGGACACAATGAGCAGTTCTTC	CASSFSTPGGGHNEQFF
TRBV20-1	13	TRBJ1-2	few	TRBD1	TGCAGTGCGACGGGACAGGGAAAATATGGCTACACCTTC	CSATGQGKYGYTF
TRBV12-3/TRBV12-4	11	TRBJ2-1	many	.	TGTGCCAGCAGTTCGAGATATGAGCAGTTCTTC	CASSSRYEQFF
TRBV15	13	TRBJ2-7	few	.	TGTGCCACCAGCAGAGATATGGGTGGCGAGCAGTACTTC	CATSRDMGGEQYF
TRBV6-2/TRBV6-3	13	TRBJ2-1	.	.	TGTGCCAGCAGCCCTCAGGACTACCAAAAGCAGTTCTTC	CASSPQDYQKQFF
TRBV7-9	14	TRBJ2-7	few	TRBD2	TGTGCCAGCAGCTTACTCGGGCGGGAGAACGAGCAGTACTTC	CASSLLGRENEQYF
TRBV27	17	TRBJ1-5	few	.	TGTGCCAGCAGTTTATATTCCGGGGCAGGGTCGGGTCAGCCCCAGCATTTT	CASSLYSGAGSGQPQHF
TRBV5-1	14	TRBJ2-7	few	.	TGCGCCAGCAGCTTGGGGACCGTCGCCTACGAGCAGTACTTC	CASSLGTVAYEQYF
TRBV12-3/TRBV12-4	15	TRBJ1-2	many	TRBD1	TGTGCCAGCAGCCCCCAGACAGGGGGCAGGTATGGCTACACCTTC	CASSPQTGGRYGYTF
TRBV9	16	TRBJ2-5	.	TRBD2	TGTGCCAGCAGCGTAGGGAATAGCGGGAGTTGGGAGACCCAGTACTTC	CASSVGNSGSWETQYF
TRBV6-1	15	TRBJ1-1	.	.	TGTGCCAGCAATCCTACCTTTAACAGGGCCACTGAAGCTTTCTTT	CASNPTFNRATEAFF
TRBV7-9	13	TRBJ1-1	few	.	TGTGCCAGCAACTTACAGGGTAACACTGAAGCTTTCTTT	CASNLQGNTEAFF
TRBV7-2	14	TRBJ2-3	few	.	TGTGCCAGCAGCACGGGGATGAGCACAGATACGCAGTATTTT	CASSTGMSTDTQYF
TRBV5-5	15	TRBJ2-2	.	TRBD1	TGTGCCAGCAGCTTTCAAACAGGGGGCACCGGGGAGCTGTTTTTT	CASSFQTGGTGELFF
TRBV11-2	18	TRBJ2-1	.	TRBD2	TGTGCCAGCAGCTTAGTACTAGCGGGGGGGCCGGGATACAATGAGCAGTTCTTC	CASSLVLAGGPGYNEQFF
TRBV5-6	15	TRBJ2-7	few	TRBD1	TGTGCCAGCAGCTTGTTAGGACAGGGGAAGTACGAGCAGTACTTC	CASSLLGQGKYEQYF
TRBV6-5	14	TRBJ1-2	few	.	TGTGCCAGCAGTTACGGACAGTCCCGCTATGGCTACACCTTC	CASSYGQSRYGYTF
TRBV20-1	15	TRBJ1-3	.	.	TGCAGTGCTTTCACGGGACACAACTCTGGAAACACCATATATTTT	CSAFTGHNSGNTIYF
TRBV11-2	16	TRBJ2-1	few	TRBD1	TGTGCCAGCAGCTTGGGACAGGGGATGGCCTACAATGAGCAGTTCTTC	CASSLGQGMAYNEQFF
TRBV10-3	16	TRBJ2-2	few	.	TGTGCCATCAGTGAGTCGGGCAGGGTGAACACCGGGGAGCTGTTTTTT	CAISESGRVNTGELFF
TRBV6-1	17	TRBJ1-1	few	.	TGTGCCAGCAGTCCCAACCCCCCCCGGCGGCGTGGGGCTGAAGCTTTCTTT	CASSPNPPRRRGAEAFF
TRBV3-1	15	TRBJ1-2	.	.	TGTGCCAGCAGCCAAGATGGTGCAGGGCCCTATGGCTACACCTTC	CASSQDGAGPYGYTF
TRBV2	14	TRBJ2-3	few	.	TGTGCCAGCAGGCAACTGATTAGCACAGATACGCAGTATTTT	CASRQLISTDTQYF
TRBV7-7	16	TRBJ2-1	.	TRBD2	TGTGCCAGCAGCTTGGGAGCGGGAGGGACATTTGATGAGCAGTTCTTC	CASSLGAGGTFDEQFF
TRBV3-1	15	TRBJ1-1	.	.	TGTGCCAGCAGCCGGAATAGTTGGGGTTACACTGAAGCTTTCTTT	CASSRNSWGYTEAFF
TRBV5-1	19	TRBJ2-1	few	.	TGCGCCAGCAGCTTGGCGACCGGTGAGGGCGGGGGCCCCTACAATGAGCAGTTCTTC	CASSLATGEGGGPYNEQFF
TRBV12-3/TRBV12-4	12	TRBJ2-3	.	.	TGTGCCAGCATGGGTAACACAGATACGCAGTATTTT	CASMGNTDTQYF
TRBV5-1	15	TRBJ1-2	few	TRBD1	TGCGCCAGCAGCTTGAAAGGGGGCCTCATGTATGGCTACACCTTC	CASSLKGGLMYGYTF
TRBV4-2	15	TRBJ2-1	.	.	TGTGCCAGCAGCCAAGATCGCGGGATCGGGAATGAGCAGTTCTTC	CASSQDRGIGNEQFF
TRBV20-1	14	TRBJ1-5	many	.	TGCAGTGCTAGAGTGGGGACAAGCAATCAGCCCCAGCATTTT	CSARVGTSNQPQHF
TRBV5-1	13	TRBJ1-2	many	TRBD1	TGCGCCAGCAGCAAGGGACAGGTCTATGGCTACACCTTC	CASSKGQVYGYTF
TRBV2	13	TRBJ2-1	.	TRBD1	TGTGCCAGCAGTGGACAGGGTAATAATGAGCAGTTCTTC	CASSGQGNNEQFF
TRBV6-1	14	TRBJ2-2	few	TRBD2	TGTGCCAGCAGGCCCGGGGGGGACACCGGGGAGCTGTTTTTT	CASRPGGDTGELFF
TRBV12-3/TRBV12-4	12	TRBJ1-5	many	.	TGTGCCAGCAGTTTTGAGGGTCAGCCCCAGCATTTT	CASSFEGQPQHF
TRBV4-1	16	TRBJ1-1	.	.	TGCGCCAGCAGAAACAGGGTACCCTCCAGGTTCCCAAGAAAAGTTTTT	CASRNRVPSRFPRKVF
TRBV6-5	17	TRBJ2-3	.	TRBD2	TGTGCCAGCAGTTACACCGGGGTGGCGGGAGGTACAGATACGCAGTATTTT	CASSYTGVAGGTDTQYF
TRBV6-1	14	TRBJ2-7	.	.	TGTGCCAGCAGTGAAGGATGGCCCCCCTACGAGCAGTACTTC	CASSEGWPPYEQYF
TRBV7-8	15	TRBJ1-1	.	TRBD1	TGTGCCAGCAGCTACACCGGGACAGAGCACACTGAAGCTTTCTTT	CASSYTGTEHTEAFF
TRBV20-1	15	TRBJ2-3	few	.	TGCTGTGCAAATCCAGTAAGCGAGGGCGGGGATACGCAGTATTTT	CCANPVSEGGDTQYF
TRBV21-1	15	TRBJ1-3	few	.	TGTGCCAGCAGCAAAGCGCGTCTTTCTGGAAACACCATATATTTT	CASSKARLSGNTIYF
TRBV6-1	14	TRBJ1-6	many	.	TGTGCCAGCACAATGGTCCGGATGGGTTCACCCCTCCACTTT	CASTMVRMGSPLHF
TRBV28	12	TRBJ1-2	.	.	TGTGCCAGCAGTTCCTCCTACTATGGCTACACCTTC	CASSSSYYGYTF
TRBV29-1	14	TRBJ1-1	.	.	TGCAGCGTTGAAGAGAGCCGGAAGAACACTGAAGCTTTCTTT	CSVEESRKNTEAFF
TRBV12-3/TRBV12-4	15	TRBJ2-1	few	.	TGTGCCAGCAGCCCCAGCGGTAGCCCCTACAATGAGCAGTTCTTC	CASSPSGSPYNEQFF
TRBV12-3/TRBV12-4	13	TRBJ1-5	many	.	TGTGCCAGCAGCCCGGACGGATATCAGCCCCAGCATTTT	CASSPDGYQPQHF
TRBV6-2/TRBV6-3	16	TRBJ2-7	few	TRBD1	TGTGCCAGCAGGCCGAAGGACAGGGGCATTACCTACGAGCAGTACTTC	CASRPKDRGITYEQYF
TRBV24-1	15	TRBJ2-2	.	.	TGTGCCACCAGTGATTTCGGGACCTCCCCCGGGGAGCTGTTTTTT	CATSDFGTSPGELFF